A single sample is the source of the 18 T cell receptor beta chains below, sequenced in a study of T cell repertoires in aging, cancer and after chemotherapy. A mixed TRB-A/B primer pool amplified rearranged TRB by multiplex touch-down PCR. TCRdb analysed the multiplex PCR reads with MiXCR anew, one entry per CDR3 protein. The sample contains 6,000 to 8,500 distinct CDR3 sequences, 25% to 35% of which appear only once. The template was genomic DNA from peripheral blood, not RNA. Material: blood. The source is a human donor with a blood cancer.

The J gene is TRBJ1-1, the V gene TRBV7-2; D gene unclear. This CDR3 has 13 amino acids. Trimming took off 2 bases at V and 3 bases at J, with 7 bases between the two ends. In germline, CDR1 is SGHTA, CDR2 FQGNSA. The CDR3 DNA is TGTGCCAGCAGCTTATCTGAGGACACTGAAGCTTTCTTT. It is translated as CASSLSEDTEAFF. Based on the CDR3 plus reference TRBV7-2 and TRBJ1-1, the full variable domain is GAGVSQSPSNKVTEKGKDVELRCDPISGHTALYWYRQSLGQGLEFLIYFQGNSAPDKSGLPSDRFSAERTGGSVSTLTIQRTQQEDSAVYLCASSLSEDTEAFFGQGTRLTVV.

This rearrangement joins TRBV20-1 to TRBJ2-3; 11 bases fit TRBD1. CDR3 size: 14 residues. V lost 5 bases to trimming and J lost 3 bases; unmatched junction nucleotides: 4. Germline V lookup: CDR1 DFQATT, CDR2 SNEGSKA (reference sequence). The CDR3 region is CSAVRDRGTDTQYF. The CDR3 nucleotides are TGCAGTGCTGTCCGGGACAGGGGGACAGATACGCAGTATTTT.

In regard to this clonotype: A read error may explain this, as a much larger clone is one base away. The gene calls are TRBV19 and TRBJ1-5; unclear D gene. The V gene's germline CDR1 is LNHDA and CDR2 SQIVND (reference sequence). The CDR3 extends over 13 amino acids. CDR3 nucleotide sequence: TGTGCCAGTAGTATACAGGAGGCTCAGCCCCAGGATTTT. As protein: CASSIQEAQPQDF.

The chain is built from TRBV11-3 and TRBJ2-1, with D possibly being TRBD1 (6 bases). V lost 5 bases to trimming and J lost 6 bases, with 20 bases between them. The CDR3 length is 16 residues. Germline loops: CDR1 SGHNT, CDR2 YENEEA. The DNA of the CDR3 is TGTGCCAGCAGCGCCATCCAGGGGCACAAGTTCAATGAGCAGTTCTTC. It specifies CASSAIQGHKFNEQFF.

CDR3 in amino acids: CASSQEGTTNTGELFF. The CDR3, as DNA: TGTGCCAGCAGCCAAGAGGGGACTACGAACACCGGGGAGCTGTTTTTT. The gene calls are TRBV4-2 and TRBJ2-2, with 7 bases matching TRBD2. The trim removed 0 bases at V and 0 bases at J, leaving 1 base unmatched. Germline V gene lookup returns CDR1 LGHNA and CDR2 YNFKEQ. The CDR3 has 16 amino acids.

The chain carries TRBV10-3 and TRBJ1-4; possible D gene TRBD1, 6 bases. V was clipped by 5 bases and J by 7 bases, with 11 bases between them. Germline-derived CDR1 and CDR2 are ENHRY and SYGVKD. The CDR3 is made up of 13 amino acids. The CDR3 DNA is TGTGCCATCAGTCTGGACAGAACTGAAAAACTGTTTTTT. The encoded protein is CAISLDRTEKLFF.

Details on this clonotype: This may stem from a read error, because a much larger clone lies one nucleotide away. CDR3 DNA: TGTGCCAGCAGCTTAGTAACAGGTCGGGAGGCGCAGTATTTT. Amino acid sequence: CASSLVTGREAQYF. The V and J genes are TRBV11-1 and TRBJ2-3, with TRBD2 matching over 7 bases. The germline gives CDR1 SGHAT, CDR2 FQDESV (reference sequence). The CDR3 spans 14 residues. The junction had 8 bases not matched to a gene; V was cut back by 1 base and J by 10 bases.

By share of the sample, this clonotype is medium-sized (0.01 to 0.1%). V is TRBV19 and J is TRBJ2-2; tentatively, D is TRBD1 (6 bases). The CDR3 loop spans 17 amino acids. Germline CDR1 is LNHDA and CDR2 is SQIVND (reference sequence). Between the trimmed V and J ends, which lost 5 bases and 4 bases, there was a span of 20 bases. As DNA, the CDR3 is TGTGCCAGTAGTTTCCGTGGCGCATCCAGGGGCACCGGGGAGCTGTTTTTT. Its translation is CASSFRGASRGTGELFF.

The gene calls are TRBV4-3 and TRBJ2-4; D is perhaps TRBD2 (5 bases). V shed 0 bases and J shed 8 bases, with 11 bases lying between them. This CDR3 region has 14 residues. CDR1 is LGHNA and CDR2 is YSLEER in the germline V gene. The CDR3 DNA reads TGCGCCAGCAGCCAAGATAGAGGCGGGTACATTCAGTACTTC. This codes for CASSQDRGGYIQYF.

As DNA, the CDR3 is TGTGCCAGCAGCCCGCGACAGGTCGCCTACGAGCAGTACTTC. Encoded protein: CASSPRQVAYEQYF. V usage is TRBV11-1 and J usage is TRBJ2-7; D is possibly TRBD1 (6 bases). The CDR3 sequence is 14 residues long. Germline V lookup: CDR1 SGHAT, CDR2 FQDESV (reference sequence). The V and J ends lost 5 bases and 2 bases respectively, with 13 bases between them. Combining the CDR3 with reference TRBV11-1 and TRBJ2-7 gives the whole variable domain EAEVAQSPRYKITEKSQAVAFWCDPISGHATLYWYRQILGQGPELLVQFQDESVVDDSQLPKDRFSAERLKGVDSTLKIQPAELGDSAMYLCASSPRQVAYEQYFGPGTRLTVT.

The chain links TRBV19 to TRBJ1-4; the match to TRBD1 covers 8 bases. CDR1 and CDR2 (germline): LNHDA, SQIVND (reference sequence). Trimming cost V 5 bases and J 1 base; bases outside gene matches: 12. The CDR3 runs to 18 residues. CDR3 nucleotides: TGTGCCAGTAGTCGAAACCAGGGGGCGTCGGTAACTAATGAAAAACTGTTTTTT. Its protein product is CASSRNQGASVTNEKLFF.

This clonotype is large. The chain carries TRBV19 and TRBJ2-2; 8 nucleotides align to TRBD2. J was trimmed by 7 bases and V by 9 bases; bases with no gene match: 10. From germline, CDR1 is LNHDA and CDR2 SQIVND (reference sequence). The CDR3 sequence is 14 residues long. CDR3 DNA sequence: TGTGCCAGCAAACCAGCGGGGGCGGGCGGGGAGCTGTTTTTT. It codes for CASKPAGAGGELFF.

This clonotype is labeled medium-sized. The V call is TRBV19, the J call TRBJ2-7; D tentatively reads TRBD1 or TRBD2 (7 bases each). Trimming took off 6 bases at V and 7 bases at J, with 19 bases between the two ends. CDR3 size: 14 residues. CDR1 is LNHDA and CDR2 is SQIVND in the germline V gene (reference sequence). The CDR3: CASRARQGAGEQYF. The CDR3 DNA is TGTGCCAGTAGAGCTCGACAGGGAGCGGGGGAGCAGTACTTC.

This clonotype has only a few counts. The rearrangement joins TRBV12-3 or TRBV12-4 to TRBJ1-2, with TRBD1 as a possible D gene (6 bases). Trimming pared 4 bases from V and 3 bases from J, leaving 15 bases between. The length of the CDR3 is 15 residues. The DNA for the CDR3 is TGTGCCAGCAGTTCCCTACAGGGTCGGGACTATGGCTACACCTTC. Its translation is CASSSLQGRDYGYTF.

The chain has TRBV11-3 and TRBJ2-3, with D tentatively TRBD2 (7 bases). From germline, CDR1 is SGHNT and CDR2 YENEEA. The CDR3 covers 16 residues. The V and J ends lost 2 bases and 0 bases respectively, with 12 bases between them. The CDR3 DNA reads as TGTGCCAGCAGCTTAAGACGGGGGGCCAGCACAGATACGCAGTATTTT. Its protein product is CASSLRRGASTDTQYF.

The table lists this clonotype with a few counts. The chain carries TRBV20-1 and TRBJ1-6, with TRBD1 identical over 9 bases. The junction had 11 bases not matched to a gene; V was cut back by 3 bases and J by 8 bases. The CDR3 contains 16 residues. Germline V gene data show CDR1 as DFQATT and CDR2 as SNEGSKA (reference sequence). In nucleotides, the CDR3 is TGCAGTGCTAGGGCCCTGGGACAGGGACGGGATTCACCCCTCCACTTT. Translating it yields CSARALGQGRDSPLHF.

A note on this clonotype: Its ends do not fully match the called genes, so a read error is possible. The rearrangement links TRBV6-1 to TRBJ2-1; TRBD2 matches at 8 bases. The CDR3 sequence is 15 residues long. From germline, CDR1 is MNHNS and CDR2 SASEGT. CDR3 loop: CASRGAGVSYNGQFF. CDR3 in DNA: TGTGCCAGCAGGGGAGCGGGGGTCTCCTACAATGGGCAGTTCTTC.

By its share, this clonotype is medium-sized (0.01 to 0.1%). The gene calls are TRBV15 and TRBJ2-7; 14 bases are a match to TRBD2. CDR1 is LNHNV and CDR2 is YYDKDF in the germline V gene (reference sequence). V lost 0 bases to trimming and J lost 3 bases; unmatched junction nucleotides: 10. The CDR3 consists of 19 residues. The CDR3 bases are TGTGCCACCAGCAGAGAGCTAGGGACTAGCGGGGGCCCGATCTACGAGCAGTACTTC. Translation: CATSRELGTSGGPIYEQYF.